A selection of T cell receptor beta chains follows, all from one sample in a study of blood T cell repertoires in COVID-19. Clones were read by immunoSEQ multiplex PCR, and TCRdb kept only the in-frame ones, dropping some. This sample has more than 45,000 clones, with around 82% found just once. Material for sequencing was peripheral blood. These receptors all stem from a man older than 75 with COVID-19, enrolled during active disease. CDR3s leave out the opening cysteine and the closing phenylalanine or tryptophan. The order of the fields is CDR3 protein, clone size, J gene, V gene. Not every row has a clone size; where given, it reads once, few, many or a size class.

ASSPRTGNYGYT | - | TRBJ1-2 | TRBV4-3
ASSLASSGNNSPLH | - | TRBJ1-6 | TRBV5-4
ATSRDRPQGLAGGPGETQY | - | TRBJ2-5 | TRBV15
ASTLGQYNEQF | - | TRBJ2-1 | TRBV5-1
ASSRAGTSGGNEQF | few | TRBJ2-1 | TRBV3-1/TRBV3-2
ASSLDGGELF | - | TRBJ2-2 | TRBV2
ASRRGSINTGELF | - | TRBJ2-2 | TRBV19
ASSPGQGGKLF | - | TRBJ1-4 | TRBV28
ASSQDKGADQPQH | - | TRBJ1-5 | TRBV3-1/TRBV3-2
ASSPLVRNTGELF | few | TRBJ2-2 | TRBV18
ASSATSTGGIPHNSPLH | - | TRBJ1-6 | TRBV9
ASSQQGPLH | - | TRBJ1-6 | TRBV3-1/TRBV3-2
ASSPGTGVTEAF | - | TRBJ1-1 | TRBV10-1
ASSVSGSYNEQF | - | TRBJ2-1 | TRBV9
ASSSLGQTTNYGYT | few | TRBJ1-2 | TRBV27
ASSYRDRGRGGYGYT | - | TRBJ1-2 | TRBV4-3
ASSRTGRVGYT | - | TRBJ1-2 | TRBV18
ASSQGLAGEFYNEQF | - | TRBJ2-1 | TRBV4-1
ASSLGLGNTIY | - | TRBJ1-3 | TRBV7-2
ASSLWASQGYQETQY | - | TRBJ2-5 | TRBV7-7
ASSLVKDSQTSYGYT | once | TRBJ1-2 | TRBV5-8
SVAQPGLAGARDTQY | - | TRBJ2-3 | TRBV29-1
ASSASGTANEKLF | - | TRBJ1-4 | TRBV7-8
ASSQGLENTGELF | - | TRBJ2-2 | TRBV3-1/TRBV3-2
ASSKRTSGGEQY | - | TRBJ2-7 | TRBV7-2
ASGTSLTGTNYGYT | - | TRBJ1-2 | TRBV12-5
ASSLNRLQY | - | TRBJ2-3 | TRBV12-3/TRBV12-4
ASSQAWIAGGDQETQY | - | TRBJ2-5 | TRBV4-2
ASSPQDSLEQY | - | TRBJ2-7 | TRBV7-3
ASSQDLIGTGGGDEKLF | - | TRBJ1-4 | TRBV4-1
ASSRDRGSPLH | - | TRBJ1-6 | TRBV11-3
ASSPRGGNTIY | - | TRBJ1-3 | TRBV19
ASSIGGRGYT | once | TRBJ1-2 | TRBV12-3/TRBV12-4
ASSLLSGTLQRTEAF | - | TRBJ1-1 | TRBV19
ASSTYGQAPNTGELF | - | TRBJ2-2 | TRBV11-2
ASNEGSGANVLT | - | TRBJ2-6 | TRBV6-1
ASSPGGEKLF | - | TRBJ1-4 | TRBV9
ASGQGGPNTEAF | few | TRBJ1-1 | TRBV5-1
SVESGSTDTQY | - | TRBJ2-3 | TRBV29-1
ASSRTSGSDEQF | - | TRBJ2-1 | TRBV7-9
ASSFFRTSGGDTQY | - | TRBJ2-3 | TRBV27
ASSYERGGPAGELF | - | TRBJ2-2 | TRBV6-2/TRBV6-3
ASSRDGTGGKNQPQH | medium-sized | TRBJ1-5 | TRBV19
ASSHDTTPDTEAF | few | TRBJ1-1 | TRBV4-3
SVERGLGQGTDTQY | - | TRBJ2-3 | TRBV29-1
ASSPLGSQDTQY | - | TRBJ2-3 | TRBV18
ASSRQGAGTEAF | - | TRBJ1-1 | TRBV5-1
ASTGQGGTEAF | - | TRBJ1-1 | TRBV6-5
ASSPFRTDTQY | - | TRBJ2-3 | TRBV19
ASSLAGGLEEQY | - | TRBJ2-7 | TRBV7-9
ASSRDPGASYEQY | - | TRBJ2-7 | TRBV7-8
ASSIQSTNEKLF | - | TRBJ1-4 | TRBV19
ASSSATGGSYGYT | - | TRBJ1-2 | TRBV5-4
ASTLTGGTEAF | - | TRBJ1-1 | TRBV19
ASSLVRGEGYT | - | TRBJ1-2 | TRBV11-2
SGGQGEGYT | - | TRBJ1-2 | TRBV29-1
ASSPGGRGGTDTQY | - | TRBJ2-3 | TRBV7-3